The 32 T cell receptor beta chains reported below all come from one sample, sequenced in a study of blood T cell repertoires in COVID-19. TCRdb's copy holds only in-frame clones and misses some; the assay was immunoSEQ multiplex PCR. The sample has 250,000 to 300,000 clones, 80% to 90% seen once. Material for sequencing was PBMCs or T cells enriched from blood (not recorded which). The source is a woman aged 45-65 years who had recovered from COVID-19.

The chain carries TRBV6-4 and TRBJ2-3, with TRBD2 identical over 11 bases. V dropped 4 bases and J dropped 4; count of bases not matched to a gene: 4. CDR3 length equals 15 residues. CDR1 is MRHNA, CDR2 SNTAGT, per germline. The CDR3 protein is CASSVLAGGPDTQYF. The CDR3 DNA reads as TGTGCCAGCAGTGTATTAGCGGGAGGGCCAGATACGCAGTATTTT.

The chain couples TRBV12-2 to TRBJ2-7; the table assigns TRBD1, which was not confirmed against the DNA. TRBV12-2 is labeled a pseudogene. There are 15 residues in the CDR3. The CDR3 sequence: CASRLDSGVNYEQYF. The CDR3 DNA is TGTGCAAGTCGCTTAGACTCAGGGGTTAACTACGAGCAGTACTTC.

This chain links TRBV18 with TRBJ1-1, with 11 bases lining up with TRBD1. J gave up 6 bases and V 3 bases, and 6 bases lay outside the gene matches. CDR1 is KGHSH, CDR2 LQKENI, per germline. This CDR3 has 15 residues. CDR3 protein: CASSPFLGQGAEAFF. The CDR3 nucleotides are TGTGCCAGCTCACCTTTCCTGGGACAGGGGGCTGAAGCTTTCTTT.

V gene TRBV27 combines with J gene TRBJ1-2, with 10 bases that match TRBD1. CDR1 MNHEY and CDR2 SMNVEV come from the germline V gene (reference sequence). V was clipped by 6 bases and J by 4 bases; unmatched bases: 5. The CDR3 has 14 amino acids. The CDR3 coding sequence is TGTGCCAGCAGCACGGGACAGGGGAGCTATGGCTACACCTTC. Translating it yields CASSTGQGSYGYTF.

The CDR3 is CASSSYSGAQETQYF. CDR3 nucleotide sequence: TGTGCCAGCAGTTCATATAGCGGGGCCCAAGAGACCCAGTACTTC. The chain has TRBV28 and TRBJ2-5; 8 nucleotides agree with TRBD2. CDR1 is MDHEN and CDR2 is SYDVKM in the germline V gene. Trimming took 4 bases from V and 1 from J; bases not matched to a gene: 5. This CDR3 comprises 15 residues.

The CDR3 protein is CASSTQREGNEQFF. DNA for the CDR3: TGTGCCAGCAGTACGCAACGGGAGGGCAATGAGCAGTTCTTC. This sequence joins TRBV27 and TRBJ2-1; 8 nucleotides line up with TRBD2. Trimming took 5 bases from V and 6 from J; bases not matched to a gene: 6. The length of the CDR3 is 14 residues. CDR1 is MNHEY, CDR2 SMNVEV, per germline (reference sequence).

This chain uses TRBV14 with TRBJ1-1, with TRBD1 identical over 9 bases. Trimming at V came to 5 bases and at J to 6 bases, leaving 4 bases not matched to a gene. The CDR3 loop spans 13 amino acids. Per the germline V gene, CDR1 is SGHDN and CDR2 is FVKESK. CDR3 in amino acids: CASSGQGPAEAFF. The DNA for the CDR3 is TGTGCCAGCAGCGGACAGGGGCCAGCTGAAGCTTTCTTT.

V is TRBV28 and J is TRBJ1-2; a possible D gene is TRBD1 (5 bases). This CDR3 is built from 14 residues. V was cut by 3 bases and J by 5 bases, with 13 bases left in between. Per germline, CDR1 MDHEN and CDR2 SYDVKM. CDR3 sequence reads: CASSFRVSLYGYTF. In DNA, the CDR3 is TGTGCCAGCAGTTTCAGGGTATCCCTATATGGCTACACCTTC.

V gene TRBV5-1 combines with J gene TRBJ2-5; TRBD1 might be the D (5 bases). Trimming shortened V by 0 bases and J by 2 bases, and 8 bases separated the two germline ends. Germline lookup yields CDR1 SGHRS and CDR2 YFSETQ. The CDR3 is 14 amino acids. The chain's CDR3 is CASSLVQGQETQYF. The DNA for the CDR3 is TGCGCCAGCAGCTTGGTTCAGGGTCAAGAGACCCAGTACTTC. The variable domain in full, completed from reference TRBV5-1 and TRBJ2-5, reads KAGVTQTPRYLIKTRGQQVTLSCSPISGHRSVSWYQQTPGQGLQFLFEYFSETQRNKGNFPGRFSGRQFSNSRSEMNVSTLELGDSALYLCASSLVQGQETQYFGPGTRLLVL.

This clone was counted once. The rearrangement links TRBV4-2 to TRBJ1-5, with D perhaps TRBD1 (5 bases). The CDR3 covers 15 residues. The V end lost 0 bases, the J end lost 5 bases, and 11 bases lay between the germline ends. Germline CDR1 and CDR2: LGHNA and YNFKEQ. CDR3 sequence (DNA): TGTGCCAGCAGCCAAGATGGGGCAGTAGATCAGCCCCAGCATTTT. It encodes CASSQDGAVDQPQHF.

This clone showed up just a few times. A junction boundary mismatches the germline segment, possibly from a read error. The rearrangement links TRBV4-2 to TRBJ1-6, with a tentative D call TRBD1 (6 bases). Germline CDR1 is LGHNA and CDR2 is YNFKEQ. This CDR3 has 15 residues. The CDR3 DNA reads as TGTGCCAGCAGCCAAGAGAGGACAGAGAATTCTCCCCTCCACTTT. Residues: CASSQERTENSPLHF.

This chain connects TRBV28 to TRBJ1-1; D gene uncertain. The V end lost 3 bases, the J end lost 1 base, and 6 bases lay between the germline ends. CDR3 size: 13 residues. The germline CDR1 and CDR2 sequences are MDHEN and SYDVKM. The CDR3, as DNA: TGTGCCAGCAGTTTCGGTCAGAACACTGAAGCTTTCTTT. It is translated as CASSFGQNTEAFF.

The CDR3: CASSWPASYEQYF. CDR3 in DNA: TGTGCCAGCAGTTGGCCAGCGAGCTACGAGCAGTACTTC. J is TRBJ2-7 and V is TRBV28; D is uncertain. With 4 bases removed from V and 3 bases from J, the gap between germline ends came to 10 bases. The CDR3 runs 13 residues. Germline CDR1 is MDHEN and CDR2 is SYDVKM.

This rearrangement joins TRBV11-2 to TRBJ1-1; D ambiguous. The CDR3 is made up of 11 amino acids. CDR1 and CDR2 from the germline V gene are SGHAT and FQNNGV. Deletions cut 2 bases from V and 5 bases from J, with 3 bases between. CDR3 nucleotides: TGTGCCAGCAGCTTATATACTGAAGCTTTCTTT. Protein sequence: CASSLYTEAFF.

The chain carries TRBV3-1 (or the pseudogene TRBV3-2) and TRBJ2-1; TRBD2 aligns across 12 bases. The trim removed 0 bases at V and 6 bases at J, leaving 3 bases unmatched. This CDR3 region has 16 residues. Germline CDR1 is LGHDT and CDR2 is YNNKEL (reference sequence). In nucleotides, the CDR3 is TGTGCCAGCAGCCAAGAACTAGCGGGAGGCATCAATGAGCAGTTCTTC. Translated, it gives CASSQELAGGINEQFF.

In its sample, this clone was seen once. CDR3 sequence: CASSPLMNTEAFF. The DNA of the CDR3 is TGTGCCAGCTCACCTCTTATGAACACTGAAGCTTTCTTT. The chain carries TRBV18 and TRBJ1-1, with D uncertain. Per germline, CDR1 KGHSH and CDR2 LQKENI. This CDR3 is 13 amino acids long. With 3 bases removed from V and 0 bases from J, the gap between germline ends came to 5 bases.

The gene calls are TRBV7-9 and TRBJ1-2, with 8 bases fitting TRBD1. The CDR3 is made up of 15 amino acids. Per the germline V gene, CDR1 is SEHNR and CDR2 is FQNEAQ (reference sequence). V shed 4 bases and J 0 bases; nucleotides not matched to a gene: 4. The CDR3: CASSSTGGANYGYTF. The DNA for the CDR3 is TGTGCCAGCAGCTCAACAGGGGGAGCTAACTATGGCTACACCTTC.

V is TRBV19 and J is TRBJ2-7, with a tentative D call TRBD1 (6 bases). This CDR3 spans 14 amino acids. V dropped 2 bases and J dropped 2 bases, with 10 bases sitting between them. Germline V gene lookup returns CDR1 LNHDA and CDR2 SQIVND (reference sequence). CDR3 DNA: TGTGCCAGTAGTATATCGGGACATACCTACGAGCAGTACTTC. Its translation is CASSISGHTYEQYF. Drawing the rest from reference TRBV19 and TRBJ2-7, the complete variable domain is DGGITQSPKYLFRKEGQNVTLSCEQNLNHDAMYWYRQDPGQGLRLIYYSQIVNDFQKGDIAEGYSVSREKKESFPLTVTSAQKNPTAFYLCASSISGHTYEQYFGPGTRLTVT.

V gene TRBV15 combines with J gene TRBJ1-4; D gene uncertain. Trimming removed 5 bases at V and 5 bases at J, with 15 bases between. Germline V lookup: CDR1 LNHNV, CDR2 YYDKDF (reference sequence). The CDR3 is 15 amino acids. CDR3 protein: CATSVLREQNEKLFF. The CDR3 bases are TGTGCCACCAGCGTCCTAAGAGAACAGAATGAAAAACTGTTTTTT.

The chain employs TRBV6-5 and TRBJ2-1; 8 bases agree with TRBD1. The length of the CDR3 is 16 residues. V gave up 0 bases and J gave up 7 bases; unmatched junction bases: 8. Germline V gene sequence: CDR1 MNHEY, CDR2 SVGAGI. CDR3 protein: CASSYSGQGKVNEQFF. The CDR3 DNA follows: TGTGCCAGCAGTTACTCCGGACAGGGTAAGGTGAATGAGCAGTTCTTC.

The rearrangement uses TRBV11-1 and TRBJ1-4; D gene ambiguous. V shed 4 bases and J shed 7 bases, with 13 bases lying between them. This CDR3 is 14 amino acids long. In germline, CDR1 is SGHAT, CDR2 FQDESV (reference sequence). CDR3 protein: CASSSRALSEKLFF. The CDR3 nucleotides read TGTGCCAGCAGCTCGAGGGCCCTTAGTGAAAAACTGTTTTTT.

The chain uses TRBV5-4 and TRBJ2-4; D might be TRBD2 (7 bases). This CDR3 is 17 amino acids long. The V gene lost 4 bases and the J gene lost 2 bases, with 19 bases spanning the gap. CDR1 and CDR2 from the germline V gene are SGHNT and YYREEE (reference sequence). CDR3 loop: CASSRGGDGVSKNIQYF. CDR3 bases: TGTGCCAGCAGCCGAGGGGGGGACGGCGTATCCAAAAACATTCAGTACTTC.

This chain connects TRBV5-5 to TRBJ1-1; D is unresolved. The CDR3 is made up of 12 amino acids. V shed 2 bases and J shed 6 bases, with 8 bases lying between them. The germline CDR1 and CDR2 sequences are SGHKS and YYEKEE (reference sequence). The CDR3 loop is CASSLAYSEAFF. In DNA, the CDR3 is TGTGCCAGCAGCTTAGCGTACTCTGAAGCTTTCTTT.

This chain links TRBV25-1 with TRBJ2-7; a possible D gene is TRBD2 (6 bases). CDR3 length: 16 amino acids. V was trimmed by 2 bases and J by 3 bases, leaving 17 bases between them. Per the germline V gene, CDR1 is MGHDK and CDR2 is SYGVNS. CDR3 protein: CASSEDHGLIRYEQYF. Here the CDR3 DNA reads TGTGCCAGCAGTGAAGATCACGGACTAATCCGCTACGAGCAGTACTTC.

The V gene is TRBV4-1, the J gene TRBJ2-6, with TRBD1 matching over 7 bases. Germline-derived CDR1 and CDR2 are MGHRA and YSYEKL. The J segment lost 0 bases and the V segment lost 1 base, leaving 6 bases of the junction unmatched. CDR3 length: 18 amino acids. Here the CDR3 reads CASSQGVTGDSGANVLTF. The CDR3 region has the DNA TGCGCCAGCAGCCAAGGGGTTACAGGGGACTCTGGGGCCAACGTCCTGACTTTC.

The rearrangement links TRBV2 to TRBJ2-7; D is ambiguous. The CDR3 consists of 14 residues. V lost 8 bases, J lost 3 bases, and 17 bases lay in between. Germline assignment: CDR1 SNHLY and CDR2 FYNNEI. CDR3 DNA sequence: TGTGCCAGCGCCCTCCTGGCACGAGGCTACGAGCAGTACTTC. Its protein product is CASALLARGYEQYF.

This clone showed up just once. The chain links TRBV7-9 to TRBJ1-4, with D hard to call. The germline gives CDR1 SEHNR, CDR2 FQNEAQ (reference sequence). Trimming pared 3 bases from V and 12 bases from J, leaving 17 bases between. The CDR3 covers 14 residues. CDR3 amino acids: CASSFALSATELFF. The CDR3 coding sequence is TGTGCCAGCAGCTTTGCGCTGTCTGCCACGGAACTGTTTTTT.

This clone is a singleton in its sample. This rearrangement joins TRBV10-3 to TRBJ2-7, with 7 positions matching TRBD2. The CDR3 extends over 11 amino acids. CDR1 and CDR2 (germline): ENHRY, SYGVKD. V was pared by 8 bases and J by 5 bases, with 3 bases of the junction left unmatched. In DNA, the CDR3 is TGTGCCATCGGGGGGAGGGACGAGCAGTACTTC. It specifies CAIGGRDEQYF.

V usage is TRBV6-2 or TRBV6-3 and J usage is TRBJ2-5; possible D gene TRBD1, 6 bases. CDR3 length: 14 residues. The V gene lost 3 bases and the J gene lost 0 bases, with 8 bases spanning the gap. Germline V gene sequence: CDR1 MNHEY, CDR2 SVGEGT. The CDR3 nucleotides are TGTGCCAGCAGTTATGGACAGTACCAAGAGACCCAGTACTTC. Translated: CASSYGQYQETQYF.

This clone was recorded a few times. V gene TRBV10-1 combines with J gene TRBJ1-3; D remains unclear. Deletions cut 6 bases from V and 0 bases from J, with 9 bases between. This CDR3 comprises 14 residues. CDR1 and CDR2 (germline): WNHNN, SYGVQD (reference sequence). The CDR3 DNA sequence: TGCGCCAGCAGCCCCAGTTCCTCTGGAAACACCATATATTTT. Translation: CASSPSSSGNTIYF.

CDR3 nucleotides: TGTGCCAGCAGCTTGGACAGGCACGACACCCAGTACTTC. Translating it yields CASSLDRHDTQYF. The chain carries TRBV5-6 and TRBJ2-5; perhaps TRBD1 as D (5 bases). The CDR3 is made up of 13 amino acids. Germline lookup yields CDR1 SGHDT and CDR2 YYEEEE. V gave up 0 bases and J gave up 8 bases, with 11 bases separating them.

The gene calls are TRBV28 and TRBJ2-7; 9 nucleotides align to TRBD1. Germline CDR1 and CDR2: MDHEN and SYDVKM. The CDR3 runs 14 residues. The trim removed 4 bases at V and 4 bases at J, leaving 5 bases unmatched. CDR3 sequence (DNA): TGTGCCAGCAGTTCAGGGACAGGGTTGTACGAGCAGTACTTC. It yields the protein CASSSGTGLYEQYF.